This entry features one TCR beta chain sequence. This record comes from a study of blood T cell repertoires in COVID-19. Study at large: COVID-19 samples, acute and convalescent, were from the United States, Italy and Spain. Nucleic acid was either cDNA or gDNA, and it came from T cells, B-cell-depleted T cells, or PBMCs.

Method: immunoSEQ multiplex PCR; TCRdb's copy keeps in-frame clones and lacks some. The sample carries 65,000 to 95,000 clones, approximately 93% recorded once. Germline CDR1 and CDR2: MGHRA and YSYEKL. The germline V and J ends were trimmed by 1 base and 3 bases, with 12 bases remaining between them. The CDR3 loop spans 15 amino acids. The chain employs TRBV4-1 and TRBJ1-1; TRBD1 might be the D (5 bases). This receptor was taken from a man aged 45-65 years with COVID-19, enrolled during active disease. The sequencing input was peripheral blood. CDR3 in amino acids: CASSQAEDKDTEAFF. CDR3 nucleotides: TGCGCCAGCAGCCAAGCAGAGGACAAGGACACTGAAGCTTTCTTT.